This TCR beta chain was documented in a study of T cells in women clearing cervical HPV infection. In the study overall: Cases were women with histologically confirmed HPV16-related CIN3 or worse, including a couple of invasive cancers. Only a few women had HLA typing results available. Study-level results: TRBV6-7 abundance was lower in cases than controls (0.11% versus 0.16%).

The CDR3 has 13 amino acids. CDR1 SGHRS and CDR2 YFSETQ come from the germline V gene. V dropped 4 bases and J dropped 1 base, with 8 bases sitting between them. The method was immunoSEQ multiplex PCR; TCRdb's version includes in-frame clones alone and lacks a portion of them. The sample data list around 30,000 clones. Details on this clone: What it binds is unknown. With the read ending 3 residues before the CDR3 end, the germline J gene is used to fill in that end.

The origin of this receptor is a woman between 18 and 75 years old with a cervical HPV16 infection that either progressed to CIN3+ or cleared (not recorded which). The rearrangement joins TRBV5-1 to TRBJ2-5, with D tentatively TRBD2 (6 bases). Sequencing was done on a sample of blood buffy coat. CDR3 DNA, as far as it was read: TGCGCCAGCAGCCGGGGACTCCAAGAGACC. Protein: CASSRGLQET. The CDR3, in full, reads CASSRGLQETQYF.